Sequencing of this T cell receptor (beta chain) was carried out in a study of technical replicates of blood from a handful of donors. V was shortened by 2 bases and J by 2 bases, with 12 bases between the two germline ends. In germline, CDR1 is PRHDT, CDR2 FYEKMQ (reference sequence). This CDR3 spans 15 amino acids. Using immunoSEQ multiplex PCR, the repertoire was profiled, and TCRdb retains in-frame clones only, with some absent. The table lists tens of thousands of clones, around 83% of them singletons. The source of this sequence is a human donor in good health. Some clones in this sample may be carry-over from other donors' samples. The sample comprised PBMCs. The chain links TRBV13 to TRBJ2-5; unclear D gene. CDR3 in DNA: TGTGCCAGCAGCTTATTGAAAGGAGAGCAAGAGACCCAGTACTTC. Amino acids: CASSLLKGEQETQYF. Combining the CDR3 with reference TRBV13 and TRBJ2-5 gives the whole variable domain AAGVIQSPRHLIKEKRETATLKCYPIPRHDTVYWYQQGPGQDPQFLISFYEKMQSDKGSIPDRFSAQQFSDYHSELNMSSLELGDSALYFCASSLLKGEQETQYFGPGTRLLVL.